The 4 T cell receptor beta chains listed next were all sequenced from one sample in a study of Graves' ophthalmopathy and Graves' hyperthyroidism. Scientists amplified the TCR beta CDR3 regions from RNA transcripts. HTBI-primed first-round RT-PCR preceded second-round multiplex PCR. Each CDR3 protein gets one entry after TCRdb re-called the multiplex PCR reads with MiXCR. The profile shows roughly 480,000 distinct CDR3 sequences, 13% to 15% of them singletons. Source material: blood. All receptors derive from a young woman with Graves' ophthalmopathy.

This clonotype was counted at least ten times. CDR3 nucleotides: TGTGCCAGCAGTTCGTCGGGACTAGCCCAAGAGACCCAGTACTTC. This codes for CASSSSGLAQETQYF. This chain connects TRBV12-3 or TRBV12-4 to TRBJ2-5, with 9 positions matching TRBD2. The CDR3 covers 15 residues. The V segment lost 4 bases and the J segment 1 base; nucleotides outside the gene matches: 4.

The table lists this clonotype with many counts. The V call is TRBV5-1, the J call TRBJ2-7, with TRBD1 matching over 8 bases. Germline loops: CDR1 SGHRS, CDR2 YFSETQ. This CDR3 spans 14 amino acids. V gave up 3 bases and J gave up 2 bases; unmatched junction bases: 4. CDR3: CASSSGTGAYEQYF. CDR3 sequence (DNA): TGCGCCAGCAGCTCCGGGACAGGCGCCTACGAGCAGTACTTC.

There are a few counts of this clonotype. V is TRBV24-1 and J is TRBJ2-5, with TRBD2 matching 7 bases. V trimming: 2 bases; J trimming: 7 bases; junction bases outside the gene matches: 3. Germline CDR1 KGHDR, CDR2 SFDVKD. The CDR3 spans 13 residues. The CDR3 reads CATSDSAGVTQYF. The CDR3 DNA reads TGTGCCACCAGTGATTCCGCGGGGGTGACCCAGTACTTC.

This chain connects TRBV28 to TRBJ2-5; TRBD1 might be the D (6 bases). Germline-derived CDR1 and CDR2 are MDHEN and SYDVKM. CDR3 length equals 13 residues. Trimming pared 6 bases from V and 2 bases from J, leaving 10 bases between. The CDR3 coding sequence is TGTGCCAGCAGCGACAGGACTCAAGAGACCCAGTACTTC. Translating it yields CASSDRTQETQYF.